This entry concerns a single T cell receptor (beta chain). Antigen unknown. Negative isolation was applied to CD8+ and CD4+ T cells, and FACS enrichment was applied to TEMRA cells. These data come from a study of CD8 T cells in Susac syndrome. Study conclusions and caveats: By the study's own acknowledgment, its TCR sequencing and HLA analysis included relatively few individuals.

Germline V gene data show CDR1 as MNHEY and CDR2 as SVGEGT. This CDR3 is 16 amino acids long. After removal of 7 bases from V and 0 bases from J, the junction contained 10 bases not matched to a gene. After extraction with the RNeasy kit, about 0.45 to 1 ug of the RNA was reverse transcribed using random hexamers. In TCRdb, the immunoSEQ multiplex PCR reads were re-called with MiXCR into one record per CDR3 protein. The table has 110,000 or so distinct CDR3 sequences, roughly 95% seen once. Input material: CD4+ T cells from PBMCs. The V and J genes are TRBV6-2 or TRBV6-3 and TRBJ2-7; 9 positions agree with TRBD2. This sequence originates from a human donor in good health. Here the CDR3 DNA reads TGTGCCAGCAATGAGTGGCCTAGCGGGGACTCCTACGAGCAGTACTTC. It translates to CASNEWPSGDSYEQYF.